One T cell receptor beta chain is described in this entry. In its sample, this clonotype was seen many times. Which antigen it targets is not known. No much larger clone exists at a distance of one base, and base qualities are not known. Unsorted PBMC libraries were generated from 2 million PBMCs stored in RNAlater at -80 °C until RNA extraction. Multiple sclerosis patients were enrolled in a US clinical protocol under which disease progression was evaluated by magnetic resonance imaging. Peripheral blood was subjected to Ficoll-Hypaque density gradient centrifugation to isolate PBMCs, which were then cryopreserved in liquid nitrogen. Looking up the germline V gene (reference sequence) yields CDR1 DFQATT and CDR2 SNEGSKA. After removal of 4 bases from V and 5 bases from J, the junction retains 8 bases not matched to a gene. The CDR3, from cysteine to phenylalanine, totals 13 residues. The sequence is cut down to CDR3 DNA, 39 bases in frame from base 1.

The sample belongs to a study of neurological immune-mediated disorders (dated by TCRdb to between 2017 and 2020). As for the study more broadly: Among the approximately 34 multiple sclerosis patients, relapsing-remitting MS accounted for about 31 and secondary progressive MS accounted for 3. The cohort comprised approximately 67 subjects: around 15 HAM/TSP patients, some 34 multiple sclerosis patients and around 20 healthy controls. Peripheral blood TCR-beta repertoires from patients with HTLV-I-associated myelopathy (HAM/TSP), patients with multiple sclerosis, and healthy controls were compared in the study using UMI-based sequencing. Longitudinal samples, technical triplicates and paired sorted CD4+ and CD8+ T-cell subsets, alongside PBMC samples, were included among the 106 TCR-beta libraries.

Beyond this particular receptor, the publication reports: TCR clonal expansion was highest in HAM/TSP patients and lowest in MS patients, with MS patients falling below even healthy controls. Phylogenetic analysis grouped repertoires from 18 of 34 MS patients into a cluster of related CDR3 sequences, suggesting a possible repertoire-level signature. No association of the MS cluster with clinical or MRI features was observed, and the need for larger cohorts was stated by the authors. No identical CDR3 amino acid sequences were shared among expanded clones across subjects, suggesting private TCR-beta repertoires in all groups.

cDNA synthesis used template-switch 5'RACE with a primer carrying a 10-nucleotide random unique molecular identifier tagging each TCR transcript. Over 170 million TCR-beta sequences, covering 15-18 subjects, were produced in each sequencing run. The RNeasy kit was used for extraction of total RNA. The KAPA Real-time Library Amplification kit was used to amplify TCR-beta VDJ regions with primers targeting the TCR constant region and the 5'RACE anchor. Sample indexes and Illumina adaptors were added in a first PCR, and a second PCR then increased library yield. After Ampure bead purification, the roughly 650 bp TCR product was size-selected on a 2% E-gel SizeSelection system. Before pooling, library quality was checked on a Bioanalyzer, concentration was measured with Qubit, and libraries were quantified with the Kapa Library Quantification kit. Paired-end 2 x 150 bp sequencing of the libraries was performed on an Illumina HiSeq 2500. To increase sequence diversity, about 25-31% phiX was spiked into each library pool. Turning to the authors' computational methods: Quality-filtered reads were processed with the UMI-based MiGEC pipeline, and over 80% of raw TCR sequences were removed by the MiGEC pipeline during error correction. VDJ genes were aligned to IMGT germline references, and each clonotype was defined by a unique CDR3 amino acid sequence together with V-J genes. VDJtools evaluated clonal expansion, Shannon diversity and CDR3 relatedness (CalcPairwiseDistances, ClusterSamples); CLCbio workbench built phylogenetic trees. Expanded clones were defined as having at least 8 unique UMIs, based on coefficient-of-variation modelling across technical triplicates. TCRdb trimmed public reads at Q25 via fastp, called clones via MiXCR and kept in-frame beta chains. For every CDR3 protein sequence, its rows merge into one entry that carries the most common genes and DNA. These V and J calls are TCRdb output, not the study's own analysis. The sample table shows about 70,000 distinct CDR3 sequences, and 2.5% to 4% are seen once. Clones ranked in the top ten supply less than 5.5% of the sample.

The chain is encoded by TRBV20-1 joined to TRBJ2-7; the central 7 bases match TRBD2. Sequencing input: PBMCs. This sequence was found in a woman aged 45-65 years with multiple sclerosis. The DNA is TGCAGTGCTATGGGGGGAGGGCCCGACGAGCAGTACTTC. The resulting protein is CSAMGGGPDEQYF.